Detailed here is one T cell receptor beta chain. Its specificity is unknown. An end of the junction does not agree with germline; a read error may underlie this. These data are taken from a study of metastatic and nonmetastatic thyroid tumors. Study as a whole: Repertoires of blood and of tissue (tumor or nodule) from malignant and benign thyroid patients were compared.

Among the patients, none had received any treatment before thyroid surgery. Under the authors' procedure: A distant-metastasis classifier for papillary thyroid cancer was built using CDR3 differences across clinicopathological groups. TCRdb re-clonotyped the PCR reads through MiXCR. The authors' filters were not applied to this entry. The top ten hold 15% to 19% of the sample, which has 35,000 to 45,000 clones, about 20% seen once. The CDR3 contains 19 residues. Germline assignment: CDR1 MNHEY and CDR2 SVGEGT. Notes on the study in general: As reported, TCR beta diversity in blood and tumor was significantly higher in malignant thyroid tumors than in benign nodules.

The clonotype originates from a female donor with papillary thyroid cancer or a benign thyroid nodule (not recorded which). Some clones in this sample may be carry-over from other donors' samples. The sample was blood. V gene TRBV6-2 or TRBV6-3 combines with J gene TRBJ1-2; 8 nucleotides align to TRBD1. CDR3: CASSYSYPGQVNPNYCYTF. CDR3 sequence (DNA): TGTGCCAGCAGTTACTCGTACCCGGGACAGGTAAACCCCAACTATTGCTACACCTTC.